Here is one T cell receptor (beta chain) with its context. Antigen: not known. Germline and junction disagree at one end, which may indicate a read error. The sort gate was single viable CD3+CD4+CD8-CD45RO+ cells for memory CD4+ T cells. This sample was included in a study of memory CD4+ T cells and cytomegalovirus serostatus. The method was immunoSEQ multiplex PCR; TCRdb's version includes in-frame clones alone and lacks a portion of them. The profile shows about 54,000 clones, 70% to 75% of them singletons. General study points: About 40% of the roughly 160 known CMV-associated TCRbeta sequences appeared in CD4+ memory.

The CDR3 is 12 amino acids. Germline loops: CDR1 GTSNPN, CDR2 SVGIG (reference sequence). Source material: memory CD4+ T cells from blood. The receptor was derived from an adult in good health and CMV-seropositive. The chain recombines TRBV30 with TRBJ2-3, with 7 bases that match TRBD2. This CDR3 is CAWSPEGRGKDF. The CDR3 nucleotides read TGTGCCTGGAGTCCGGAGGGGAGGGGCAAGGATTTT.